Sequencing of this T cell receptor beta chain was carried out in a study of neoadjuvant anti-PD-1 for oral cavity cancer. Study information: Most patients had three to four biweekly doses of 3 mg/kg nivolumab before resection. Patients without progression got a fourth dose around day 43.

Libraries were prepared by immunoSEQ multiplex PCR; TCRdb keeps only in-frame clonotypes and omits some of them. The sample lists 9,500 to 15,000 clones, 60% to 80% occurring once. Germline assignment: CDR1 MNHEY and CDR2 SMNVEV (reference sequence). The junction had 6 bases not matched to a gene; V was cut back by 2 bases and J by 5 bases. CDR3 length equals 15 residues. Time point described: after neoadjuvant nivolumab, at surgical resection. Patients had newly diagnosed, untreated stage II-IVA oral cavity squamous cell carcinoma. Cohort: HPV-negative, locally advanced oral cavity squamous cell carcinoma patients.

The J gene is TRBJ2-7, the V gene TRBV27; 10 nucleotides line up with TRBD1. This sample comprised PBMCs, obtained after nivolumab (anti-PD-1) treatment. The sequence was collected from a person aged 40 to 85 with oral cavity squamous cell carcinoma. CDR3 protein: CASSLGQGELDEQYF. CDR3 nucleotide sequence: TGTGCCAGCAGTTTAGGACAGGGGGAATTGGACGAGCAGTACTTC.